This T cell receptor (beta chain) appears in the sequencing data of a study of blood T cells in healthy people across ages. Study-wide background: About one barcoded TCR beta cDNA was captured per two T cells. Study-wide results and caveats: Long-lived donors carried more naive CD4+ cells and greater diversity than aged donors.

This CDR3 contains 15 residues. With 6 bases removed from V and 3 bases from J, the gap between germline ends came to 17 bases. Germline lookup yields CDR1 ENHRY and CDR2 SYGVKD. Then a second PCR, running roughly 7 to 11 cycles, was carried out with a sample-barcoded 5' primer and a J-beta primer mix. TCRdb analysed the 5' RACE reads with MiXCR anew, one entry per CDR3 protein. The sample lists roughly 1,500,000 distinct CDR3 sequences, approximately 38% occurring once. As concerns this clonotype: The target antigen is unknown.

The chain carries TRBV10-3 and TRBJ1-2; TRBD1 might be the D (6 bases). This clonotype was obtained from a woman between 18 and 30 years old in good health. The sequenced sample was blood. The DNA for the CDR3 is TGTGCCATCAGAGGGGGAGGCGGGGGAGACTATGGCTACACCTTC. This encodes CAIRGGGGGDYGYTF.